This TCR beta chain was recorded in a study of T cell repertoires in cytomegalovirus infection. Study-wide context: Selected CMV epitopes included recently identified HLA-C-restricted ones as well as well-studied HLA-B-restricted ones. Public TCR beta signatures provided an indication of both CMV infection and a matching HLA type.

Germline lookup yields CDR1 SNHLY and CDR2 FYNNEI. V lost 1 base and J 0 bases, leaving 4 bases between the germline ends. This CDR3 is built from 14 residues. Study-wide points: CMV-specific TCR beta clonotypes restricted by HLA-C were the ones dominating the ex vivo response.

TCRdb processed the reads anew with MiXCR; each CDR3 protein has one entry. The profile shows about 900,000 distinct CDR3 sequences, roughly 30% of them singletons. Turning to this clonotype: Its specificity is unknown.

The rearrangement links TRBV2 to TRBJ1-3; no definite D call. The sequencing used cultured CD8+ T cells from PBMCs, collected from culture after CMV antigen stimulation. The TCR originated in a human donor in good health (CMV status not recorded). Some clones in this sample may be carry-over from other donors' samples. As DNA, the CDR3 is TGTGCCAGCAGTGAAGTGGACTCTGGAAACACCATATATTTT. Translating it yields CASSEVDSGNTIYF. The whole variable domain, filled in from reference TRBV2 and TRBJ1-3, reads EPEVTQTPSHQVTQMGQEVILRCVPISNHLYFYWYRQILGQKVEFLVSFYNNEISEKSEIFDDQFSVERPDGSNFTLKIRSTKLEDSAMYFCASSEVDSGNTIYFGEGSWLTVV.